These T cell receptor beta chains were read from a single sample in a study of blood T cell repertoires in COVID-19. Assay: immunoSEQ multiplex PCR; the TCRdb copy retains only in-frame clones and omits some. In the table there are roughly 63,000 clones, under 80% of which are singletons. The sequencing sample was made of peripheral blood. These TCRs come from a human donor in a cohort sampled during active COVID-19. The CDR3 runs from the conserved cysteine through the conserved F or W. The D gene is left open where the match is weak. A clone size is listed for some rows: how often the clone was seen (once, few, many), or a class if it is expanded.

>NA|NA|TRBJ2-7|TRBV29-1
TGCAGCGTTGAGACAGGCCTACCCTACGAGCAGTACTTC
CSVETGLPYEQYF
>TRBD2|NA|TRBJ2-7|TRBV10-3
TGTGCCATCAGTGGCACTAGCGGGAGCCTCTTGTACGAGCAGTACTTC
CAISGTSGSLLYEQYF
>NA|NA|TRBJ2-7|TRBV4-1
TGCGCCAGCAGCCAAGCCCAGGCCGACGCCTACGAGCAGTACTTC
CASSQAQADAYEQYF
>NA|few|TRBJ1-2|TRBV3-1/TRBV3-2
TGTGCCAGCAGCCAAGGGAGGGATCCTGGCTACACCTTC
CASSQGRDPGYTF
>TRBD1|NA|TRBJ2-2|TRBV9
TGTGCCAGCAGCGTAGCACCAGGGGGTGGCACCGGGGAGCTGTTTTTT
CASSVAPGGGTGELFF
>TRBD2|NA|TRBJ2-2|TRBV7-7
TGTGCCAGCAGCTTTTCTAGCGGGGCCACCGGGGAGCTGTTTTTT
CASSFSSGATGELFF
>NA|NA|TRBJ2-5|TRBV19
TGTGCCAGTAGTACAAAAGAGACCCAGTACTTC
CASSTKETQYF
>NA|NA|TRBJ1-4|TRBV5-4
TGTGCCAGCAGCTTTGGAGGGCTTAATGAAAAACTGTTTTTT
CASSFGGLNEKLFF
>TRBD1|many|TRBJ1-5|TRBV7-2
TGTGCCAGCAGTTTTAGGACAGGGTCAGTTCAGCCCCAGCATTTT
CASSFRTGSVQPQHF
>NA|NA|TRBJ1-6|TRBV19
TGTGCCAGTAAGGTATCGTGGAGCTCCTATAATTCACCCCTCCACTTT
CASKVSWSSYNSPLHF
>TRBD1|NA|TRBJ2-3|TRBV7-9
TGTGCCAGCAGCTTGGGACAGGGTAAAGATACGCAGTATTTT
CASSLGQGKDTQYF
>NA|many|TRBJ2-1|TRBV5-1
TGCGCCAGCAGCTTGATTGGGGGAGGAGGCAATGAGCAGTTCTTC
CASSLIGGGGNEQFF
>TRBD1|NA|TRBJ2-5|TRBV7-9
TGTGCCAGCAGCTTAGGAGAGACAGGGGGCGCAAAGACCCAGTACTTC
CASSLGETGGAKTQYF
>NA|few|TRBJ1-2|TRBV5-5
TGTGCCAGCAGCTTGAGGGAGGACTATGGAGGCTACACCTTC
CASSLREDYGGYTF
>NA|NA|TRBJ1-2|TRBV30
TGTGCCTCTGGGGGACTCTCCAGTGGCTACACCTTC
CASGGLSSGYTF
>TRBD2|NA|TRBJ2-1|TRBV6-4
TGTGCCAGCAGTGCAGAGACTAGCGCTCTGAGCTCCTACAATGAGCAGTTCTTC
CASSAETSALSSYNEQFF
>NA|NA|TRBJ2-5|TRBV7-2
TGTGCCAGCAGGCCTAACCAAAAAGAGACCCAGTACTTC
CASRPNQKETQYF
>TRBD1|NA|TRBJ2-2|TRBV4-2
TGTGCCAGCAGCCCCCGGACAGGGGGCGACACCGGGGAGCTGTTTTTT
CASSPRTGGDTGELFF
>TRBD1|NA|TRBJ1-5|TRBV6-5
TGTGCCAGCAGTTACTCCAGGACAGGAGATCAGCCCCAGCATTTT
CASSYSRTGDQPQHF
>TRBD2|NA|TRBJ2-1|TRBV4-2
TGTGCCAGCAGCCAAGATAGACGGGGGGTCTACAATGAGCAGTTCTTC
CASSQDRRGVYNEQFF
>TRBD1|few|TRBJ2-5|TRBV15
TGTGCCACCAGCAGGGCGGGACAGGGTGGAGAGACCCAGTACTTC
CATSRAGQGGETQYF
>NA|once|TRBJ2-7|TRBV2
TGTGCCAGCAGTGAGAGGCGGGCTTCTGGCGTTGTGTACGAGCAGTACTTC
CASSERRASGVVYEQYF
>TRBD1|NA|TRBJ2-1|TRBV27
TGTGCCAGCAGCAACCTCGGGACAGGGGGCGGGAATGAGCAGTTCTTC
CASSNLGTGGGNEQFF
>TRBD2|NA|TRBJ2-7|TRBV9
TGTGCCAGCAGCGAGGGGACTAGCGGGAGAGATTACGAGCAGTACTTC
CASSEGTSGRDYEQYF
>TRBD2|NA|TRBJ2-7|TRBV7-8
TGTGCCAGCAGCTTAGTCTCTGTCACAGGGAATCGGCGGGGGGGCGAGCAGTACTTC
CASSLVSVTGNRRGGEQYF
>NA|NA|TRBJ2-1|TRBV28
TGTGCCAGCAGTTTTGGAGGGGCGGATGAGCAGTTCTTC
CASSFGGADEQFF
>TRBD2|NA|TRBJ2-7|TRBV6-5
TGTGCCAGCAGTACTAGCGAGGCCTACGAGCAGTACTTC
CASSTSEAYEQYF
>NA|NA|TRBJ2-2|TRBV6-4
TGTGCCAGCAGTGCCTCGGGAACGGACACCGGAGGGGAGCTGTTTTTT
CASSASGTDTGGELFF
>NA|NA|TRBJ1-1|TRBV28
TGTGCCAGCACCAGACCCCGGGGTCACACTGAAGCTTTCTTT
CASTRPRGHTEAFF
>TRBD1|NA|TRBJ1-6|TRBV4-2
TGTGCCAGCAGCCAAGAGGCGGGCCCGAGGACAGGTTATGGTTCACCCCTCCACTTT
CASSQEAGPRTGYGSPLHF
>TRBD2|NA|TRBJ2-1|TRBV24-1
TGTGCCACCAGGGGACTAGCGGATTACAATGAGCAGTTCTTC
CATRGLADYNEQFF
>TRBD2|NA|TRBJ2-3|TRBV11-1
TGTGCCAGCAGCTTAGGTGGGGGGGTTGATACGCAGTATTTT
CASSLGGGVDTQYF
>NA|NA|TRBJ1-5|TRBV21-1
TGTGCCAGCAGCCCCGCCCCCGGACAGGGAGAGGATCAGCCCCAGCATTTT
CASSPAPGQGEDQPQHF
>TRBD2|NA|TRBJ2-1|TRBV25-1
TGTGCCAGCAGCTTAGCGGGAGGGCAGTTCTTC
CASSLAGGQFF
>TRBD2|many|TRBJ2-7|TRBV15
TGTGCCACCAGTTCTCTCCGGGCGGGAGCGGAAGAGCAGTACTTC
CATSSLRAGAEEQYF
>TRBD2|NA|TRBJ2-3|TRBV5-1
TGCGCCAGCAGCTTGGCTGCGGGAGGGCCTGGGACAGATACGCAGTATTTT
CASSLAAGGPGTDTQYF